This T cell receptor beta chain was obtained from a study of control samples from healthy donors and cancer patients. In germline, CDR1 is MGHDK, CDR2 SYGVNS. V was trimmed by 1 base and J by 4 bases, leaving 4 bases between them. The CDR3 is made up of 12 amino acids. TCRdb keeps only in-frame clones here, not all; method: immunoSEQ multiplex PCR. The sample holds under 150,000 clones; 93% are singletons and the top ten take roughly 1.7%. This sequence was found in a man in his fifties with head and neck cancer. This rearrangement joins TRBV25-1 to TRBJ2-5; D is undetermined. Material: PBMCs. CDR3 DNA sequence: TGTGCCAGCAGTGAATCAGGAGAGACCCAGTACTTC. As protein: CASSESGETQYF.